These T cell receptor beta chains were read from a single sample in a study of blood T cell repertoires in COVID-19. The protocol was immunoSEQ multiplex PCR, while the TCRdb copy is restricted to in-frame clones and leaves out a portion. The sample consists of 150,000 to 200,000 clones, 90% of them appearing once. Sequencing was performed on peripheral blood. The source of these receptors is a man aged 45-65 years with acute or convalescent COVID-19. Both conserved end residues are part of each CDR3. The D gene is left open where the match is weak. Not all rows give a size; the values are once, few, many and, for expanded clones, a class.

TRBV5-8,NA,NA,TRBJ1-1,CASSLPRLGTRRVTEAFF,TGTGCCAGCAGCTTGCCGCGTTTGGGCACCAGAAGAGTAACTGAAGCTTTCTTT
TRBV5-4,TRBD2,NA,TRBJ2-7,CASSQGGTSGLYEQYF,TGTGCCAGCAGCCAGGGGGGGACTAGCGGGCTCTACGAGCAGTACTTC
TRBV6-5,NA,NA,TRBJ2-1,CASSTRLRGHEQFF,TGTGCCAGCAGCACCCGTTTGCGGGGCCATGAGCAGTTCTTC
TRBV5-5,NA,NA,TRBJ2-1,CASSLGGSTSSSYNEQFF,TGTGCCAGCAGCTTGGGAGGAAGCACCTCAAGCTCCTACAATGAGCAGTTCTTC
TRBV5-6,TRBD2,NA,TRBJ2-3,CASRTGLAETDTQYF,TGTGCCAGCAGAACGGGACTAGCGGAAACAGATACGCAGTATTTT
TRBV11-2,TRBD2,NA,TRBJ2-2,CASSFSSGGAAAGELFF,TGTGCCAGCAGCTTTTCTAGCGGGGGGGCAGCAGCCGGGGAGCTGTTTTTT
TRBV29-1,NA,NA,TRBJ1-5,CSVKDTNSNQPQHF,TGCAGCGTTAAGGACACAAATAGCAATCAGCCCCAGCATTTT
TRBV7-2,TRBD1,NA,TRBJ1-4,CASSLSGTGEEKLFF,TGTGCCAGCAGCTTATCCGGGACAGGGGAGGAAAAACTGTTTTTT
TRBV5-1,TRBD1,once,TRBJ1-1,CASSLSPGQGTFF,TGCGCCAGCAGCTTATCGCCGGGACAGGGAACTTTCTTT
TRBV19,NA,NA,TRBJ2-2,CASSMVAAGELFF,TGTGCCAGTAGTATGGTAGCCGCCGGGGAGCTGTTTTTT
TRBV9,NA,NA,TRBJ1-6,CASSVGLQPNSPLHF,TGTGCCAGCAGCGTAGGTCTACAGCCTAATTCACCCCTCCACTTT
TRBV18,TRBD1,few,TRBJ1-1,CASSPETGRAGEAFF,TGTGCCAGCTCACCCGAGACAGGGAGAGCGGGTGAAGCTTTCTTT
TRBV12-3/TRBV12-4,TRBD2,NA,TRBJ2-3,CASSFLAADTQYF,TGTGCCAGCAGTTTCCTAGCGGCAGATACGCAGTATTTT
TRBV6-5,TRBD2,NA,TRBJ2-3,CASRSGLDTDTQYF,TGTGCCAGCAGATCGGGACTAGACACAGATACGCAGTATTTT
TRBV30,NA,once,TRBJ2-5,CAWSEGLPWETQYF,TGTGCCTGGAGTGAGGGGCTGCCTTGGGAGACCCAGTACTTC
TRBV28,NA,NA,TRBJ1-2,CASSSGGRTLGYTF,TGTGCCAGCAGTTCCGGGGGACGGACCCTTGGCTACACCTTC
TRBV5-4,TRBD2,NA,TRBJ2-2,CASRSRSGGAAGELFF,TGTGCCAGCAGATCCAGAAGCGGGGGGGCCGCCGGGGAGCTGTTTTTT
TRBV27,NA,NA,TRBJ2-3,CASSFVQPGTQYF,TGTGCCAGCAGTTTTGTACAGCCAGGTACGCAGTATTTT
TRBV18,NA,NA,TRBJ1-1,CASSAGENTEAFF,TGTGCCAGCTCCGCGGGGGAGAACACTGAAGCTTTCTTT
TRBV28,TRBD1,NA,TRBJ1-1,CASSHGTGAEAFF,TGTGCCAGCAGTCACGGGACAGGGGCTGAAGCTTTCTTT
TRBV15,NA,NA,TRBJ1-4,CATSDDLIRKLFF,TGTGCCACCAGCGACGACTTAATCCGAAAACTGTTTTTT
TRBV28,TRBD2,NA,TRBJ2-1,CASFSGRGYEQFF,TGTGCCAGTTTCAGCGGGAGGGGCTATGAGCAGTTCTTC
TRBV9,NA,NA,TRBJ1-1,CASSVEPYTEAFF,TGTGCCAGCAGCGTAGAGCCCTACACTGAAGCTTTCTTT
TRBV7-6,NA,NA,TRBJ2-7,CASSWGGEQYF,TGTGCCAGCAGCTGGGGAGGCGAGCAGTACTTC
TRBV19,TRBD1,NA,TRBJ1-5,CASSIGGTGGQPQHF,TGTGCCAGTAGTATAGGAGGGACAGGGGGCCAGCCCCAGCATTTT
TRBV4-2,NA,NA,TRBJ2-3,CASSQRSGRLDTQYF,TGTGCCAGCAGCCAGCGCTCGGGGAGGTTAGATACGCAGTATTTT
TRBV28,NA,few,TRBJ2-7,CASNLGGTSEQYF,TGTGCCAGCAATCTTGGCGGGACTTCCGAGCAGTACTTC
TRBV4-1,TRBD2,NA,TRBJ2-1,CASSHFGEGSSYNEQFF,TGCGCCAGCAGCCATTTCGGGGAGGGTAGCTCCTACAATGAGCAGTTCTTC
TRBV6-6,NA,NA,TRBJ1-3,CASSYGQSPGGNTIYF,TGTGCCAGCAGTTACGGGCAAAGCCCAGGCGGAAACACCATATATTTT
TRBV6-6,NA,NA,TRBJ2-2,CASSPRSGAGTGELFF,TGTGCCAGCAGTCCCAGGTCAGGGGCGGGCACCGGGGAGCTGTTTTTT
TRBV28,NA,NA,TRBJ1-6,CASTLSGSYNSPLHF,TGTGCCAGCACCCTTTCGGGATCCTATAATTCACCCCTCCACTTT
TRBV11-2,TRBD1,NA,TRBJ2-5,CASSLERTGETQYF,TGTGCCAGCAGCTTAGAGAGGACAGGGGAGACCCAGTACTTC
TRBV19,NA,NA,TRBJ1-1,CASSIISNTEAFF,TGTGCCAGTAGTATTATCTCGAACACTGAAGCTTTCTTT
TRBV6-5,NA,NA,TRBJ1-1,CASIVTTGGRQAFF,TGTGCCAGCATCGTAACGACAGGCGGGCGCCAAGCTTTCTTT
TRBV19,TRBD1,NA,TRBJ2-1,CASSRDRGRRNEQFF,TGTGCCAGTAGTCGTGACAGGGGGCGCAGAAATGAGCAGTTCTTC
TRBV27,NA,NA,TRBJ1-4,CASSPRGWGATNEKLFF,TGTGCCAGCAGTCCTCGGGGGTGGGGGGCAACTAATGAAAAACTGTTTTTT
TRBV5-1,TRBD1,once,TRBJ1-1,CASKTGGLTEAFF,TGCGCCAGTAAGACAGGGGGCCTGACTGAAGCTTTCTTT
TRBV7-8,TRBD2,NA,TRBJ2-2,CASSRRGSGANTGELFF,TGTGCCAGCAGCCGCCGAGGTAGCGGGGCGAACACCGGGGAGCTGTTTTTT
TRBV7-2,NA,NA,TRBJ1-3,CASTPGVSGNTIYF,TGTGCCAGCACCCCGGGGGTGTCTGGAAACACCATATATTTT
TRBV28,NA,NA,TRBJ2-6,CASSLDSSGANVLTF,TGTGCCAGCAGTTTGGACAGCTCTGGGGCCAACGTCCTGACTTTC
TRBV9,NA,NA,TRBJ2-2,CASTRDKQYGELFF,TGTGCCAGCACCAGGGACAAACAGTACGGGGAGCTGTTTTTT
TRBV18,NA,NA,TRBJ2-2,CASSPRPGDTGELFF,TGTGCCAGCTCACCACGTCCGGGGGACACCGGGGAGCTGTTTTTT
TRBV6-2/TRBV6-3,NA,NA,TRBJ1-1,CASSTAGGYLNTEAFF,TGTGCCAGCAGTACGGCCGGAGGGTACCTAAACACTGAAGCTTTCTTT
TRBV24-1,TRBD1,once,TRBJ1-5,CATSDSTGVNQPQHF,TGTGCCACCAGTGATTCTACAGGGGTCAATCAGCCCCAGCATTTT
TRBV9,NA,NA,TRBJ1-2,CASSVGRGYGYTF,TGTGCCAGCAGCGTAGGAAGGGGCTATGGCTACACCTTC